This T cell receptor (beta chain) was captured by sequencing in a study of OX40 agonist ivuxolimab in advanced cancers. Study-wide background: Every 2 weeks, patients received ivuxolimab intravenously, dosed at 0.01 to 10 mg/kg.

The germline V gene encodes CDR1 MGHRA and CDR2 YSYEKL. The CDR3 contains 18 residues. The V and J ends lost 1 base and 5 bases, in that order; junction bases with no gene match: 8. Autoimmune disease history or systemic immunosuppression led to patients being barred. TCRdb's table, derived via immunoSEQ multiplex PCR, lists solely in-frame clones and lacks some. Of 50,000 to 75,000 clones listed, about 88% are singletons. The sequence came from an adult with an advanced solid tumor such as melanoma, head and neck, liver or kidney cancer. The V call is TRBV4-1, the J call TRBJ2-4; TRBD2 agrees at 13 bases. Here the sequenced sample was CD4+ or CD8+ T cells sorted from blood, taken in a trial of the OX40 agonist ivuxolimab. CDR3 amino acids: CASSQATRTSGSQNIQYF. The CDR3 coding sequence is TGCGCCAGCAGCCAAGCGACCCGGACTAGCGGGAGCCAAAACATTCAGTACTTC.